This is a list of T cell receptor beta chains from one sample in a study of blood T cells in healthy people across ages. In TCRdb, the 5' RACE reads were re-called with MiXCR into one record per CDR3 protein. The sample records around 1,000,000 distinct CDR3 sequences, roughly a quarter being singletons. A further study also used this sample, focusing on T cells of mothers and their children.

The sample comprised blood. The receptors derive from a girl aged 2-10 years in good health. Both conserved end residues are part of each CDR3. D genes are given only for firm matches. Clone size is stated in some rows and not others, as once, few, many or a class when expanded.

len: 13
v_gene: TRBV13
j_gene: TRBJ1-2
d_gene: NA
abundance: NA
CDR3aa: CASSQAGRYGYTF
CDR3nt: TGTGCCAGCAGCCAAGCGGGACGATATGGCTACACCTTC

len: 15
v_gene: TRBV2
j_gene: TRBJ2-5
d_gene: NA
abundance: few
CDR3aa: CASSGTGSDQETQYF
CDR3nt: TGTGCCAGCAGCGGAACGGGGTCAGACCAAGAGACCCAGTACTTC

len: 16
v_gene: TRBV12-3/TRBV12-4
j_gene: TRBJ1-2
d_gene: NA
abundance: NA
CDR3aa: CASSLAIKPLGNGYTF
CDR3nt: TGTGCCAGCAGTTTAGCAATCAAACCCCTAGGGAATGGCTACACCTTC

len: 16
v_gene: TRBV21-1
j_gene: TRBJ1-3
d_gene: NA
abundance: NA
CDR3aa: CASPQWRNFSGNTIYF
CDR3nt: TGTGCCAGCCCTCAATGGAGGAACTTCTCTGGAAACACCATATATTTT

len: 15
v_gene: TRBV6-5
j_gene: TRBJ1-5
d_gene: TRBD1
abundance: few
CDR3aa: CASRATGVPNQPQHF
CDR3nt: TGTGCCAGCAGGGCGACAGGGGTACCCAATCAGCCCCAGCATTTT

len: 16
v_gene: TRBV6-1
j_gene: TRBJ2-7
d_gene: NA
abundance: NA
CDR3aa: CASRTITGLAAYEQYF
CDR3nt: TGTGCCAGCAGAACGATCACCGGTTTGGCGGCCTACGAGCAGTACTTC

len: 15
v_gene: TRBV12-3/TRBV12-4
j_gene: TRBJ2-5
d_gene: TRBD1
abundance: few
CDR3aa: CASRTGQNPQETQYF
CDR3nt: TGTGCCAGCAGGACGGGACAGAACCCACAAGAGACCCAGTACTTC

len: 14
v_gene: TRBV29-1
j_gene: TRBJ1-2
d_gene: NA
abundance: NA
CDR3aa: CSVEGSEGDVGYTF
CDR3nt: TGCAGCGTTGAAGGATCGGAGGGGGACGTCGGCTACACCTTC

len: 15
v_gene: TRBV4-1
j_gene: TRBJ1-6
d_gene: NA
abundance: NA
CDR3aa: CASSQEQDYNSPLHF
CDR3nt: TGCGCCAGCAGCCAAGAACAGGACTATAATTCACCCCTCCACTTT

len: 12
v_gene: TRBV6-5
j_gene: TRBJ2-5
d_gene: NA
abundance: NA
CDR3aa: CASSAYGETQYF
CDR3nt: TGTGCCAGCAGTGCCTACGGAGAGACCCAGTACTTC

len: 18
v_gene: TRBV6-5
j_gene: TRBJ2-3
d_gene: TRBD2
abundance: few
CDR3aa: CASSYSVQSGVNLDTQYF
CDR3nt: TGTGCCAGCAGTTACTCGGTTCAGAGCGGGGTTAATCTAGATACGCAGTATTTT

len: 11
v_gene: TRBV7-9
j_gene: TRBJ2-1
d_gene: NA
abundance: few
CDR3aa: CASSLKEEQFF
CDR3nt: TGTGCCAGCAGCTTGAAGGAGGAGCAGTTCTTC

len: 15
v_gene: TRBV7-3
j_gene: TRBJ2-5
d_gene: TRBD2
abundance: many
CDR3aa: CASSLTSGSLETQYF
CDR3nt: TGTGCCAGCAGCTTGACTAGCGGGAGCCTGGAGACCCAGTACTTC

len: 16
v_gene: TRBV4-3
j_gene: TRBJ1-4
d_gene: NA
abundance: few
CDR3aa: CASSQDSGAHNEKLFF
CDR3nt: TGCGCCAGCAGCCAAGACTCGGGGGCCCATAATGAAAAACTGTTTTTT

len: 13
v_gene: TRBV12-3/TRBV12-4
j_gene: TRBJ2-7
d_gene: NA
abundance: NA
CDR3aa: CASTSGGYYEQYF
CDR3nt: TGTGCCAGCACCAGTGGGGGATATTACGAGCAGTACTTC

len: 13
v_gene: TRBV20-1
j_gene: TRBJ1-5
d_gene: NA
abundance: NA
CDR3aa: CSATIWGDQPQHF
CDR3nt: TGCAGTGCCACAATTTGGGGGGATCAGCCCCAGCATTTT

len: 15
v_gene: TRBV20-1
j_gene: TRBJ1-1
d_gene: NA
abundance: few
CDR3aa: CSATSLAGEETEAFF
CDR3nt: TGCAGTGCCACCTCCCTGGCAGGGGAAGAAACTGAAGCTTTCTTT

len: 13
v_gene: TRBV20-1
j_gene: TRBJ1-1
d_gene: NA
abundance: once
CDR3aa: CSASRGVGTEAFF
CDR3nt: TGCAGTGCTAGTAGGGGGGTTGGGACTGAAGCTTTCTTT

len: 15
v_gene: TRBV9
j_gene: TRBJ2-5
d_gene: TRBD1
abundance: NA
CDR3aa: CASSVLTTGSATQYF
CDR3nt: TGTGCCAGCAGCGTTCTAACGACAGGGTCGGCGACCCAGTACTTC

len: 15
v_gene: TRBV9
j_gene: TRBJ1-2
d_gene: NA
abundance: NA
CDR3aa: CASSSGGTPDQGYTF
CDR3nt: TGTGCCAGCAGCAGCGGGGGGACCCCCGACCAGGGCTACACCTTC

len: 15
v_gene: TRBV5-1
j_gene: TRBJ2-7
d_gene: TRBD1
abundance: few
CDR3aa: CASSLFGTGVYEQYF
CDR3nt: TGCGCCAGCAGCTTGTTTGGGACAGGGGTGTACGAGCAGTACTTC

len: 16
v_gene: TRBV6-5
j_gene: TRBJ1-4
d_gene: TRBD1
abundance: few
CDR3aa: CASSYSMDRANEKLFF
CDR3nt: TGTGCCAGCAGTTACTCGATGGACAGGGCTAATGAAAAACTGTTTTTT

len: 14
v_gene: TRBV7-2
j_gene: TRBJ2-7
d_gene: NA
abundance: NA
CDR3aa: CASSLGLTTYEQYF
CDR3nt: TGTGCCAGCAGCTTAGGACTGACCACCTACGAGCAGTACTTC

len: 16
v_gene: TRBV15
j_gene: TRBJ1-2
d_gene: NA
abundance: few
CDR3aa: CATSRDSDSSNYGYTF
CDR3nt: TGTGCCACCAGCAGAGATTCCGACAGTTCTAACTATGGCTACACCTTC

len: 14
v_gene: TRBV12-3/TRBV12-4
j_gene: TRBJ1-1
d_gene: TRBD1
abundance: many
CDR3aa: CASSTTGENTEAFF
CDR3nt: TGTGCCAGCAGTACGACAGGGGAGAACACTGAAGCTTTCTTT

len: 14
v_gene: TRBV28
j_gene: TRBJ2-5
d_gene: NA
abundance: NA
CDR3aa: CASSPRHIQETQYF
CDR3nt: TGTGCCAGCAGTCCCAGACATATTCAAGAGACCCAGTACTTC

len: 15
v_gene: TRBV29-1
j_gene: TRBJ2-1
d_gene: TRBD2
abundance: few
CDR3aa: CSVGRRLAGDNEQFF
CDR3nt: TGCAGCGTTGGGAGGCGACTAGCGGGAGACAATGAGCAGTTCTTC